One and the same sample provided the 3 T cell receptor beta chains below, sequenced in a study of beta chain features in type 1 diabetes. The investigators reverse transcribed all of the isolated RNA, so they sequenced expressed TCRB transcripts. This table comes from immunoSEQ multiplex PCR, and its TCRdb copy is limited to in-frame clones, with some not included. The data contain about 220,000 clones, around 9.9% of them singletons. Material: central memory CD4+ T cells from blood. These receptors originate from a young man in good health.

The chain uses TRBV9 and TRBJ2-1; 8 nucleotides line up with TRBD2. V was pared by 3 bases and J by 8 bases, with 10 bases of the junction left unmatched. There are 15 residues in the CDR3. Germline assignment: CDR1 SGDLS and CDR2 YYNGEE. Here the CDR3 DNA reads TGTGCCAGCAGCGGAAAAGCGGGAGTAGTCTATGAGCAGTTCTTC. Its translation: CASSGKAGVVYEQFF.

This chain connects TRBV29-1 to TRBJ2-5; no definite D call. The ends were cut back, 3 bases at V and 5 bases at J, with 10 bases in the middle. CDR3 size: 12 residues. CDR1 is SQVTM, CDR2 ANQGSEA, per germline. CDR3 loop: CSVESPGETQYF. The CDR3 nucleotides are TGCAGCGTTGAGTCGCCCGGGGAGACCCAGTACTTC.

The V and J genes are TRBV7-2 and TRBJ2-7; 10 bases are a match to TRBD2. The CDR3 loop spans 16 amino acids. V shed 1 base and J 3 bases; nucleotides not matched to a gene: 6. Germline V CDR1 and CDR2: SGHTA, FQGNSA. CDR3 bases: TGTGCCAGCAGCTTAGATTGGACTAGCGGAGTCTACGAGCAGTACTTC. Translating it yields CASSLDWTSGVYEQYF. The complete variable domain, with remaining parts taken from reference TRBV7-2 and TRBJ2-7, reads GAGVSQSPSNKVTEKGKDVELRCDPISGHTALYWYRQSLGQGLEFLIYFQGNSAPDKSGLPSDRFSAERTGGSVSTLTIQRTQQEDSAVYLCASSLDWTSGVYEQYFGPGTRLTVT.